Reported below is one T cell receptor beta chain. What it recognizes is unknown. V shed 4 bases and J shed 4 bases, with 14 bases lying between them. Germline CDR1 is SGHKS and CDR2 is YYEKEE (reference sequence). The CDR3 is 14 amino acids. The table came from immunoSEQ multiplex PCR; TCRdb's copy has only in-frame clones and leaves some out. The data show approximately 72,000 clones, 88% seen once. This specimen belongs to a study of OX40 agonist ivuxolimab in advanced cancers. About the study: Every 2 weeks, patients got intravenous ivuxolimab at one of six dose levels (0.01-10 mg/kg). One hepatocellular carcinoma and a couple of cutaneous melanoma patients partially responded. Among those enrolled, mean age was about 60 years (range roughly 20 to 79) and 70% to 85% were male. General observations from the study: In the expanded peripheral T cells, antigen specificity was never determined.

This rearrangement joins TRBV5-5 to TRBJ1-2; D might be TRBD1 (5 bases). This clonotype originated in an adult with an advanced solid tumor such as melanoma, head and neck, liver or kidney cancer. The specimen was CD4+ or CD8+ T cells sorted from blood, collected in a trial of the OX40 agonist ivuxolimab. This CDR3 reads CASSEGSRGYGYTF. The CDR3 nucleotides read TGTGCCAGCAGCGAGGGGAGTAGGGGCTATGGCTACACCTTC.